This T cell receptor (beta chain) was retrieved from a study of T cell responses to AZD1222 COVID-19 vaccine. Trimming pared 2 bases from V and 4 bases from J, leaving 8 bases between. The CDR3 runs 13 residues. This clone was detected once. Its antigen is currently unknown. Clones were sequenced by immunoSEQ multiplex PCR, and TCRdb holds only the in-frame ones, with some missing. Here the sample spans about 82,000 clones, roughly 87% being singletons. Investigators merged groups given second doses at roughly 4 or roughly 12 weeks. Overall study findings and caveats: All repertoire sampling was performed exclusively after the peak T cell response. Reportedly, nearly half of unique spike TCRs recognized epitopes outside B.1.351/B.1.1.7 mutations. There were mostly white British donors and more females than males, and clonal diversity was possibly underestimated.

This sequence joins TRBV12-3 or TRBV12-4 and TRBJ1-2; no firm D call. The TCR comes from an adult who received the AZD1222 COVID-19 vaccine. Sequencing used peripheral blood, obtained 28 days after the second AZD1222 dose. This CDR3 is CASSLPGSYGYTF. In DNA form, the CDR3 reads TGTGCCAGCAGTTTACCGGGGAGCTATGGCTACACCTTC.